The 9 T cell receptor beta chains reported below all come from one sample, sequenced in a study of blood T cell repertoires in COVID-19. The data were produced by immunoSEQ multiplex PCR, yet TCRdb's version contains in-frame clones alone and is incomplete. The sample records 350,000 to 450,000 clones, 75% to 90% being singletons. Sequencing was done on a sample of PBMCs or T cells enriched from blood (not recorded which). The source is a man under 40 who had recovered from COVID-19.

The rearrangement joins TRBV12-5 to TRBJ1-1; D gene uncertain. From germline, CDR1 is LGHNT and CDR2 FRNRAP. There are 16 residues in the CDR3. Trimming removed 6 bases from V and 1 base from J, with 18 bases in between. In nucleotides, the CDR3 is TGTGCTAGTGGCCGCCCCCCGAGGCTTGCGAACACTGAAGCTTTCTTT. It is translated as CASGRPPRLANTEAFF.

V usage is TRBV27 and J usage is TRBJ2-5, with 8 bases lining up with TRBD2. This CDR3 has 15 amino acids. V trimming: 5 bases; J trimming: 1 base; junction bases outside the gene matches: 6. Germline V gives CDR1 MNHEY, CDR2 SMNVEV (reference sequence). This chain's CDR3 is CASSRLAGIQETQYF. In DNA, the CDR3 is TGTGCCAGCAGTCGTTTAGCGGGGATCCAAGAGACCCAGTACTTC.

In its sample, this clone was seen once. The gene calls are TRBV19 and TRBJ2-7; 10 bases match TRBD1. The J segment lost 4 bases and the V segment lost 6 bases, leaving 6 bases of the junction unmatched. CDR1 and CDR2 from the germline V gene are LNHDA and SQIVND (reference sequence). The CDR3 is made up of 14 amino acids. CDR3 in amino acids: CASRTTGQGYEQYF. The CDR3 DNA sequence: TGTGCCAGTAGGACAACGGGACAGGGGTACGAGCAGTACTTC.

On this clone: The same CDR3 is also encoded by other DNA sequences in this sample. CDR3 sequence reads: CASSLIGGNQPQHF. The CDR3 DNA reads as TGTGCCAGCAGTTTAATTGGAGGCAATCAGCCCCAGCATTTT. This chain uses TRBV27 with TRBJ1-5, with no clear D. The length of the CDR3 is 14 residues. Germline V gene lookup returns CDR1 MNHEY and CDR2 SMNVEV (reference sequence). Trimming cost V 2 bases and J 2 bases, with 7 bases left between them.

V usage is TRBV4-1 and J usage is TRBJ2-1; no clear D. Germline CDR1 and CDR2: MGHRA and YSYEKL. The CDR3 spans 15 residues. Trimming took 1 base from V and 0 from J, leaving 7 bases between them. Written as DNA, the CDR3 is TGCGCCAGCAGCCAAGGCGGCAGCTCCTACAATGAGCAGTTCTTC. Residues: CASSQGGSSYNEQFF.

This clone was seen a single time. The V gene is TRBV6-5, the J gene TRBJ1-2; the D is unclear. V dropped 2 bases and J dropped 0 bases, with 4 bases sitting between them. This CDR3 spans 13 amino acids. Germline V lookup: CDR1 MNHEY, CDR2 SVGAGI. The CDR3 coding sequence is TGTGCCAGCAGTTACGGAGCTAACTATGGCTACACCTTC. Its protein product is CASSYGANYGYTF.

The V gene is TRBV4-1, the J gene TRBJ2-7; possibly TRBD2 for D (5 bases). CDR3 length: 15 residues. Germline-derived CDR1 and CDR2 are MGHRA and YSYEKL. Trimming removed 3 bases at V and 3 bases at J, with 15 bases between. DNA for the CDR3: TGCGCCAGCAGCCACACGCCCCGGGGTGGCTACGAGCAGTACTTC. It translates to CASSHTPRGGYEQYF.

This clone was counted once. This rearrangement joins TRBV28 to TRBJ2-7, with TRBD2 identical over 11 bases. This CDR3 is 18 amino acids long. Germline CDR1 reads MDHEN; CDR2 reads SYDVKM. Trimming cost V 0 bases and J 2 bases; bases outside gene matches: 9. DNA for the CDR3: TGTGCCAGCAGTTTATGGGGGGGACTAGCGGCTAGACCCTACGAGCAGTACTTC. Translating gives CASSLWGGLAARPYEQYF.

The chain has TRBV5-6 and TRBJ1-1; the D is unclear. The V gene's germline CDR1 is SGHDT and CDR2 YYEEEE. The ends were cut back, 0 bases at V and 4 bases at J, with 10 bases in the middle. This CDR3 is built from 14 residues. For the CDR3, the DNA is TGTGCCAGCAGCTTGGGGGAGGTAAGCACTGAAGCTTTCTTT. Residues: CASSLGEVSTEAFF.